The 26 T cell receptor beta chains reported below all come from one sample, sequenced in a study of early T cells in non-severe SARS-CoV-2 infection. MiXCR, run by TCRdb on the 5' RACE reads, gives a single entry per CDR3 protein. The sample contains approximately 76,000 distinct CDR3 sequences, about 11% of which appear only once. The sample was whole blood. These receptors all come from an adult who was a healthcare worker with PCR-confirmed SARS-CoV-2 infection or an uninfected control (not recorded which).

For this clonotype: This CDR3 is missing its conserved last phenylalanine or tryptophan, likely due to a read error. This rearrangement joins TRBV20-1 to TRBJ2-3; 8 bases match TRBD2. The CDR3 covers 13 residues. Germline assignment: CDR1 DFQATT and CDR2 SNEGSKA (reference sequence). J was trimmed by 5 bases and V by 3 bases; bases with no gene match: 4. The CDR3 loop reads CSASGGEVDTQYL. DNA for the CDR3: TGCAGTGCTAGCGGGGGGGAGGTAGATACGCAGTATTTG.

This chain links TRBV29-1 with TRBJ2-5; no clear D gene. Trimming took 4 bases from V and 4 from J, leaving 16 bases between them. CDR1 is SQVTM and CDR2 is ANQGSEA in the germline V gene. CDR3 length: 14 amino acids. The CDR3 nucleotides read TGCAGCGTTGTGGAAGGGCTCCACGGAGAGACCCAGTACTTC. Amino acids: CSVVEGLHGETQYF.

The chain uses TRBV5-1 and TRBJ2-5; 11 bases line up with TRBD2. This CDR3 has 15 residues. V lost 2 bases, J lost 5 bases, and 5 bases stayed unmatched. The germline gives CDR1 SGHRS, CDR2 YFSETQ. The CDR3 is CASSFSGGARETQYF. The CDR3 DNA reads as TGCGCCAGCAGCTTTAGCGGGGGGGCCCGGGAGACCCAGTACTTC.

V is TRBV29-1 and J is TRBJ2-1, with TRBD1 identical over 11 bases. This CDR3 has 14 residues. V dropped 5 bases and J dropped 4; count of bases not matched to a gene: 4. Per the germline V gene, CDR1 is SQVTM and CDR2 is ANQGSEA. CDR3 sequence reads: CSVRDRGRYNEQFF. CDR3 nucleotides: TGCAGCGTTAGGGACAGGGGGAGGTACAATGAGCAGTTCTTC.

The chain combines TRBV20-1 with TRBJ1-1; tentative D call: TRBD1 (5 bases). The ends were cut back, 3 bases at V and 1 base at J, with 12 bases in the middle. Per the germline V gene, CDR1 is DFQATT and CDR2 is SNEGSKA (reference sequence). CDR3 size: 14 residues. The CDR3, as DNA: TGCAGTGCTAGTGCTCTTAGGGGGAACACTGAAGCTTTCTTT. The encoded protein is CSASALRGNTEAFF.

This clonotype occurred many times. The chain uses TRBV12-3 or TRBV12-4 and TRBJ2-1; tentatively, D is TRBD2 (5 bases). The CDR3 has 13 amino acids. The ends were cut back, 2 bases at V and 7 bases at J, with 9 bases in the middle. The CDR3 bases are TGTGCCAGCAGTTTAACTAGTGCGAATGAGCAGTTCTTC. It encodes CASSLTSANEQFF.

A word on this clonotype: One end of the junction does not line up with germline, which may come from a read error. The chain recombines TRBV7-7 with TRBJ2-2; D unclear. Germline V gene lookup returns CDR1 SSHAT and CDR2 FNYEAQ (reference sequence). The CDR3 sequence is 14 residues long. This CDR3 reads CASSLEFSGGELFF. CDR3 DNA sequence: TGTGCTAGCAGCTTAGAGTTTTCGGGCGGGGAGCTGTTTTTT.

This clonotype came up a few times. The CDR3 spells CSVEKGAGELFF. For the CDR3, the DNA is TGCAGCGTTGAAAAGGGGGCCGGGGAGCTGTTTTTT. The V and J genes are TRBV29-1 and TRBJ2-2, with D perhaps matching TRBD1 (6 bases). V shed 2 bases and J shed 6 bases, with 7 bases lying between them. The length of the CDR3 is 12 residues. The germline V gene has CDR1 SQVTM and CDR2 ANQGSEA.

This chain links TRBV18 with TRBJ2-3; the D gene is possibly TRBD1 (5 bases). V dropped 0 bases and J dropped 5 bases, with 12 bases sitting between them. The CDR3 runs 15 residues. Germline assignment: CDR1 KGHSH and CDR2 LQKENI. The CDR3 DNA follows: TGTGCCAGCTCACCACCGGGGCAGGTCGGAGATACGCAGTATTTT. Its translation: CASSPPGQVGDTQYF.

This chain uses TRBV6-2 or TRBV6-3 with TRBJ1-2, with D possibly TRBD1 on 5 matching bases. V was pared by 6 bases and J by 7 bases, with 21 bases between. Germline CDR1 MNHEY, CDR2 SVGEGT. The CDR3 totals 15 residues. The CDR3 DNA is TGTGCCAGCAGACCAGACAGCCCCACTGTTCTTGGCTACACCTTC. This translates into CASRPDSPTVLGYTF.

Many counts were recorded for this clonotype. Written as DNA, the CDR3 is TGTGCCAGCAGCTTATCAACAGGGAAAGCTTTCTTT. Protein: CASSLSTGKAFF. This chain uses TRBV13 with TRBJ1-1; TRBD1 is a possible D gene (6 bases). V was shortened by 2 bases and J by 9 bases, with 10 bases between the two germline ends. The CDR3 has 12 amino acids. Germline values: CDR1 PRHDT, CDR2 FYEKMQ (reference sequence). Drawing the rest from reference TRBV13 and TRBJ1-1, the complete variable domain is AAGVIQSPRHLIKEKRETATLKCYPIPRHDTVYWYQQGPGQDPQFLISFYEKMQSDKGSIPDRFSAQQFSDYHSELNMSSLELGDSALYFCASSLSTGKAFFGQGTRLTVV.

In this sample, this clonotype turned up many times. The chain recombines TRBV29-1 with TRBJ1-2; D is ambiguous. V was shortened by 6 bases and J by 7 bases, with 15 bases between the two germline ends. This CDR3 spans 12 amino acids. Germline V lookup: CDR1 SQVTM, CDR2 ANQGSEA. The DNA for the CDR3 is TGCAGCGTCACGCCTGACGATGCTGGCTACACCTTC. Its protein product is CSVTPDDAGYTF.

The chain joins TRBV10-3 to TRBJ2-3; tentatively, D is TRBD2 (6 bases). V shed 11 bases and J shed 3 bases, with 12 bases lying between them. The CDR3 totals 12 residues. The V gene's germline CDR1 is ENHRY and CDR2 SYGVKD. As DNA, the CDR3 is TGTGCCTGTGGCGGGACTACAGATACGCAGTATTTT. Residues: CACGGTTDTQYF.

The V and J genes are TRBV20-1 and TRBJ2-3; 8 bases fit TRBD2. With V trimmed by 5 bases and J by 4 bases, 11 bases remained unmatched. The CDR3 is made up of 15 amino acids. The germline CDR1 and CDR2 sequences are DFQATT and SNEGSKA (reference sequence). The CDR3 reads CSAVREGLAADTQYF. The CDR3 coding sequence is TGCAGTGCTGTAAGAGAAGGACTAGCCGCAGATACGCAGTATTTT.

The CDR3 sequence: CASSPYKGEVGNTIYF. The CDR3 nucleotides are TGTGCCAGCTCACCATACAAAGGGGAGGTCGGAAACACCATATATTTT. The gene calls are TRBV18 and TRBJ1-3; possibly TRBD1 for D (5 bases). V was trimmed by 2 bases and J by 4 bases, leaving 15 bases between them. CDR1 KGHSH and CDR2 LQKENI come from the germline V gene. There are 16 residues in the CDR3.

The V call is TRBV7-2, the J call TRBJ2-5, with 12 bases that match TRBD1. Per the germline V gene, CDR1 is SGHTA and CDR2 is FQGNSA. This CDR3 has 16 amino acids. Trimming at V came to 5 bases and at J to 5 bases, leaving 9 bases not matched to a gene. DNA of the CDR3: TGTGCCAGCAGCCCCATGGGGGACAGGGGGCAGGAGACCCAGTACTTC. This encodes CASSPMGDRGQETQYF.

A few counts support this clonotype. J is TRBJ1-3 and V is TRBV5-1; 7 bases match TRBD1. Germline CDR1 and CDR2: SGHRS and YFSETQ. Unmatched junction bases numbered 7, after V lost 1 base and J lost 0 bases. The CDR3 is 17 residues long. For the CDR3, the DNA is TGCGCCAGCAGCTTGAAGACCGGGACAGCCTCTGGAAACACCATATATTTT. Protein sequence: CASSLKTGTASGNTIYF.

This clonotype showed up many times. V and J are TRBV2 and TRBJ2-7, with D possibly matching TRBD2 (6 bases). V dropped 7 bases and J dropped 6 bases, with 16 bases sitting between them. Germline V gene lookup returns CDR1 SNHLY and CDR2 FYNNEI. This CDR3 is 13 amino acids long. The CDR3 nucleotides read TGTGCCAGCATAGGGACTCGAGGAGGCGAGCAGTACTTC. This translates into CASIGTRGGEQYF. Using reference TRBV2 and TRBJ2-7 for the parts outside the CDR3, the full variable domain is EPEVTQTPSHQVTQMGQEVILRCVPISNHLYFYWYRQILGQKVEFLVSFYNNEISEKSEIFDDQFSVERPDGSNFTLKIRSTKLEDSAMYFCASIGTRGGEQYFGPGTRLTVT.

This clonotype was seen a few times. This chain joins TRBV9 and TRBJ2-7; tentatively, D is TRBD1 (6 bases). The CDR3 loop spans 12 amino acids. Germline-derived CDR1 and CDR2 are SGDLS and YYNGEE. V was clipped by 1 base and J by 5 bases, with 7 bases between them. The CDR3 sequence: CASSVQGHEQYF. CDR3 nucleotides: TGTGCCAGCAGCGTACAGGGGCACGAGCAGTACTTC. The full variable domain, completed using reference TRBV9 and TRBJ2-7, is DSGVTQTPKHLITATGQRVTLRCSPRSGDLSVYWYQQSLDQGLQFLIQYYNGEERAKGNILERFSAQQFPDLHSELNLSSLELGDSALYFCASSVQGHEQYFGPGTRLTVT.

This clonotype was seen repeatedly, ten times or more. The chain combines TRBV7-2 with TRBJ2-7, with 9 bases matching TRBD1. Germline V gene data show CDR1 as SGHTA and CDR2 as FQGNSA. The trim removed 5 bases at V and 3 bases at J, leaving 5 bases unmatched. CDR3 length: 14 amino acids. CDR3 residues: CASSPGQGFYEQYF. The CDR3 nucleotides are TGTGCCAGCAGCCCGGGACAGGGTTTCTACGAGCAGTACTTC.

Comment on this clonotype: A junction end diverges from the germline sequence, so it may reflect a read error. This sequence joins TRBV3-1 and TRBJ2-1, with D unresolved. The CDR3 contains 11 residues. Germline V gives CDR1 LGHDT, CDR2 YNNKEL (reference sequence). The CDR3, as DNA: TGTGCCAGCAGCCAAGGTGGCAGCCAGATCTTC. This codes for CASSQGGSQIF.

The genes are TRBV5-1 and TRBJ2-2; 8 bases align to TRBD1. With 5 bases clipped from V and 0 bases from J, the junction kept 3 bases outside the gene matches. The CDR3 contains 15 residues. Germline V CDR1 and CDR2: SGHRS, YFSETQ. In DNA form, the CDR3 reads TGCGCCAGCAGTTCAGGGGGCGCGAACACCGGGGAGCTGTTTTTT. It codes for CASSSGGANTGELFF.

This clonotype was counted only a few times. The genes are TRBV11-2 and TRBJ2-2; no clear D. This CDR3 comprises 14 residues. Trimming removed 5 bases at V and 7 bases at J, with 14 bases between. CDR1 and CDR2 (germline): SGHAT, FQNNGV. The chain's CDR3 is CASSPSTVDGELFF. The CDR3 nucleotides are TGTGCCAGCAGCCCCTCCACTGTTGACGGGGAGCTGTTTTTT. Filled out from reference TRBV11-2 and TRBJ2-2, the complete variable domain reads EAGVAQSPRYKIIEKRQSVAFWCNPISGHATLYWYQQILGQGPKLLIQFQNNGVVDDSQLPKDRFSAERLKGVDSTLKIQPAKLEDSAVYLCASSPSTVDGELFFGEGSRLTVL.

This clonotype was found many times. V usage is TRBV25-1 and J usage is TRBJ1-6; 7 bases are a match to TRBD1. In germline, CDR1 is MGHDK, CDR2 SYGVNS. The CDR3 totals 16 residues. The ends lost 2 bases at V and 7 bases at J; junction bases unmatched: 8. DNA of the CDR3: TGTGCCAGCAGTGAAGAAGGGGGCGCTTGGAATTCACCCCTCCACTTT. Residues: CASSEEGGAWNSPLHF.

This clonotype was observed many times. This sequence joins TRBV6-4 and TRBJ2-7; D gene uncertain. V gave up 0 bases and J gave up 10 bases, with 13 bases separating them. Germline loops: CDR1 MRHNA, CDR2 SNTAGT. This CDR3 is 13 amino acids long. The CDR3 loop reads CASSDSAESPQYF. CDR3 nucleotide sequence: TGTGCCAGCAGTGACTCGGCGGAGTCACCCCAGTACTTC.

This chain links TRBV7-9 with TRBJ2-4; weak D call: TRBD2 (6 bases). CDR1 is SEHNR, CDR2 FQNEAQ, per germline (reference sequence). The germline V and J ends were trimmed by 1 base and 8 bases, with 9 bases remaining between them. This CDR3 has 13 amino acids. Here the CDR3 DNA reads TGTGCCAGCAGCTTAGTCGCGGGGCACATTCAGTACTTC. It yields the protein CASSLVAGHIQYF.